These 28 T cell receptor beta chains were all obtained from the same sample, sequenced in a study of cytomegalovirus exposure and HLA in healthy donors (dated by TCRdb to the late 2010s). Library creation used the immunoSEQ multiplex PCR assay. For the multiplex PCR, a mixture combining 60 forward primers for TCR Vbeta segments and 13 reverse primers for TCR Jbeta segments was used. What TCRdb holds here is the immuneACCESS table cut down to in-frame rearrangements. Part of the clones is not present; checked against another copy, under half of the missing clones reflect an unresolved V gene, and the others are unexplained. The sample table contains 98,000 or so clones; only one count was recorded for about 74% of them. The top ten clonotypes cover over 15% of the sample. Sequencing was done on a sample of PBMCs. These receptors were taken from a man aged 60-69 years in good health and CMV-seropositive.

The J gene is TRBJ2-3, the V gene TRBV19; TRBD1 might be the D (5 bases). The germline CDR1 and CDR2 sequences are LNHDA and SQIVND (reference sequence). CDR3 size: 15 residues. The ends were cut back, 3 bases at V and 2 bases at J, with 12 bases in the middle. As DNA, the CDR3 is TGTGCCAGTAGTATGCGTGGGGCAAACACAGATACGCAGTATTTT. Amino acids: CASSMRGANTDTQYF.

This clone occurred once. The CDR3 DNA reads TGCGCCAGCAGCCCCCGGGGGTCCGGAGAGACCCAGTACTTC. It codes for CASSPRGSGETQYF. The chain uses TRBV4-3 and TRBJ2-5, with a tentative D call TRBD2 (6 bases). Trimming left V 4 bases short and J 4 bases short, with 13 bases between. This CDR3 spans 14 amino acids. Germline-derived CDR1 and CDR2 are LGHNA and YSLEER.

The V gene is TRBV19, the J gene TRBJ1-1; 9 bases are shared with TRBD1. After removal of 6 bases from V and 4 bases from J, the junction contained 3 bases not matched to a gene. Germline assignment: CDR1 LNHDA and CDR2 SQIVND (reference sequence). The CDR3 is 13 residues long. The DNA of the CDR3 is TGTGCCAGTAGGGACAGGGGCGGCACTGAAGCTTTCTTT. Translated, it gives CASRDRGGTEAFF.

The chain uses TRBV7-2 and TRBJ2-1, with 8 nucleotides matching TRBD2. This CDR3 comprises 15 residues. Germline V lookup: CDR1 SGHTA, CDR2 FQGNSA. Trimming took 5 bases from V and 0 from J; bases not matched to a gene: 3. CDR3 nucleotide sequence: TGTGCCAGCAGCCCGACTAGCGCCTCCTACAATGAGCAGTTCTTC. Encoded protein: CASSPTSASYNEQFF. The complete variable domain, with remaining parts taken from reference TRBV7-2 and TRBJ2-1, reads GAGVSQSPSNKVTEKGKDVELRCDPISGHTALYWYRQSLGQGLEFLIYFQGNSAPDKSGLPSDRFSAERTGGSVSTLTIQRTQQEDSAVYLCASSPTSASYNEQFFGPGTRLTVL.

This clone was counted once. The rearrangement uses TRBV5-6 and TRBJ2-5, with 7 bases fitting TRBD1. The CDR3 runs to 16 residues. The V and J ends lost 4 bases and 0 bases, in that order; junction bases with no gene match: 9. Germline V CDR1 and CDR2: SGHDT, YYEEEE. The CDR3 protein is CASSKRQTGYQETQYF. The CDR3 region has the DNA TGTGCCAGCAGCAAACGTCAGACAGGGTACCAAGAGACCCAGTACTTC. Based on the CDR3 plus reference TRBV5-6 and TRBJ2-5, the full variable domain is DAGVTQSPTHLIKTRGQQVTLRCSPKSGHDTVSWYQQALGQGPQFIFQYYEEEERQRGNFPDRFSGHQFPNYSSELNVNALLLGDSALYLCASSKRQTGYQETQYFGPGTRLLVL.

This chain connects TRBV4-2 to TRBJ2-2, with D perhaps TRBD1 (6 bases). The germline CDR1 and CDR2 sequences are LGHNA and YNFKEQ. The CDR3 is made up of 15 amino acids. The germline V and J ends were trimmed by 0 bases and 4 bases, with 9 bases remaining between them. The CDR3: CASSQDGTFTGELFF. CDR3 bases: TGTGCCAGCAGCCAAGATGGGACATTCACCGGGGAGCTGTTTTTT.

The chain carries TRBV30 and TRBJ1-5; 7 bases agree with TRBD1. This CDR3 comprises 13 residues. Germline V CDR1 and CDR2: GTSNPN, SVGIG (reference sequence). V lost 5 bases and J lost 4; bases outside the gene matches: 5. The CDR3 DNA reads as TGTGCCTGGGCGACAGGGCTGAATCAGCCCCAGCATTTT. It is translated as CAWATGLNQPQHF.

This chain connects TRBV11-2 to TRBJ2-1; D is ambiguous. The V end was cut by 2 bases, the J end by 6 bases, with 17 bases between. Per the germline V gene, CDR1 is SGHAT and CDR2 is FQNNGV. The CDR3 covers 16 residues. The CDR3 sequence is CASSLWARRSSNEQFF. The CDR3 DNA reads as TGTGCCAGCAGCTTATGGGCCAGGCGATCGAGCAATGAGCAGTTCTTC.

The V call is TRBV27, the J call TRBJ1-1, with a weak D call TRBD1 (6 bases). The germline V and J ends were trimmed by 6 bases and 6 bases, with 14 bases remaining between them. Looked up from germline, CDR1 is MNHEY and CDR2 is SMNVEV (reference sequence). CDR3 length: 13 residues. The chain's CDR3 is CASSLGGEAEAFF. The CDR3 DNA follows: TGTGCCAGCAGCCTAGGGGGGGAGGCTGAAGCTTTCTTT.

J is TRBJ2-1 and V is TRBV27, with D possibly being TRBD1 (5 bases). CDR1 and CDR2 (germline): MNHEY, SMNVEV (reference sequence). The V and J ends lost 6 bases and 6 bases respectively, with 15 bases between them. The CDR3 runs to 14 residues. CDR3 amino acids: CASRQGNPFNEQFF. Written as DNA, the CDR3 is TGTGCCAGCAGGCAGGGCAATCCCTTCAATGAGCAGTTCTTC.

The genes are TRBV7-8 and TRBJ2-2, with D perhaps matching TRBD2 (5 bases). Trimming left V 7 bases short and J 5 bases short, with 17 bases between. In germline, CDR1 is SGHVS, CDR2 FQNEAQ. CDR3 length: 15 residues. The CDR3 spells CASILERGPTGELFF. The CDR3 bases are TGTGCCAGCATCCTCGAACGAGGGCCTACCGGGGAGCTGTTTTTT. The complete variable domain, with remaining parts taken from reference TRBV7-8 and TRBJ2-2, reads GAGVSQSPRYKVAKRGQDVALRCDPISGHVSLFWYQQALGQGPEFLTYFQNEAQLDKSGLPSDRFFAERPEGSVSTLKIQRTQQEDSAVYLCASILERGPTGELFFGEGSRLTVL.

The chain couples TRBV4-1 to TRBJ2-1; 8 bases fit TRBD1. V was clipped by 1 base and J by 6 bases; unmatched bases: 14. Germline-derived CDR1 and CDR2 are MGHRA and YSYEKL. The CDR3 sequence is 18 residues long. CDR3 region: CASSQGSRGQGLFNEQFF. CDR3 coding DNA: TGCGCCAGCAGCCAAGGGTCGCGTGGACAGGGTTTATTCAATGAGCAGTTCTTC.

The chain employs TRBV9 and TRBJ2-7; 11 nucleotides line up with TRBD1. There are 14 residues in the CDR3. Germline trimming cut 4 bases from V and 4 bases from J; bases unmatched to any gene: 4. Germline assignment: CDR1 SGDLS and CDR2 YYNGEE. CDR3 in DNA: TGTGCCAGCAGCCTCGGGACAGGGGGGTACGAGCAGTACTTC. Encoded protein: CASSLGTGGYEQYF.

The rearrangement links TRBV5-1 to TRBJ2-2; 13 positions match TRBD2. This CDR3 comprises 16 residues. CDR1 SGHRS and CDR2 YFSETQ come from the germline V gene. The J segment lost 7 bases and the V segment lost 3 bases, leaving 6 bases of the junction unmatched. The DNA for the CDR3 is TGCGCCAGCAGCTCCCGGACTAGCGGGAGCCACGGGGAGCTGTTTTTT. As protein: CASSSRTSGSHGELFF.

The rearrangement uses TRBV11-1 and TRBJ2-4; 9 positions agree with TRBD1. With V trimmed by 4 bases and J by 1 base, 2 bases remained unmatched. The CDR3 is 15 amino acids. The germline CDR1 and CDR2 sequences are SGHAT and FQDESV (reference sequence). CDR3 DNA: TGTGCCAGCAGCTGGGACAGGGTGGCCAAAAACATTCAGTACTTC. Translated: CASSWDRVAKNIQYF.

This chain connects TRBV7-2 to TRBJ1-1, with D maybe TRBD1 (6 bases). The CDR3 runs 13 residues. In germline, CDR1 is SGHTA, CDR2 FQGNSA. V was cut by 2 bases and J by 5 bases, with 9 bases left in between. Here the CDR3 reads CASSLNRVTEAFF. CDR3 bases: TGTGCCAGCAGCTTAAACAGGGTTACTGAAGCTTTCTTT. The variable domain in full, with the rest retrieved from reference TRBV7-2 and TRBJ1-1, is GAGVSQSPSNKVTEKGKDVELRCDPISGHTALYWYRQSLGQGLEFLIYFQGNSAPDKSGLPSDRFSAERTGGSVSTLTIQRTQQEDSAVYLCASSLNRVTEAFFGQGTRLTVV.

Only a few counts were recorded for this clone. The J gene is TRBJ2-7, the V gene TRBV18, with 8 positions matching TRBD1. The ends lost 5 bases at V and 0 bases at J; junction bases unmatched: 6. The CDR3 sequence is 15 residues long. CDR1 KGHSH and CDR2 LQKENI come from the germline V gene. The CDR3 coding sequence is TGTGCCAGCTCAAGACAGGGGCCGAGCTCCTACGAGCAGTACTTC. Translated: CASSRQGPSSYEQYF.

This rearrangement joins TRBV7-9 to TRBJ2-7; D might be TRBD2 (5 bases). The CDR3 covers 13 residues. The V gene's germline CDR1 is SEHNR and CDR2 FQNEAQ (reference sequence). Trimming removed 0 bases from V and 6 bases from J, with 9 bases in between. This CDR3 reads CASSLADSLEQYF. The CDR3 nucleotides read TGTGCCAGCAGCTTAGCGGACTCTCTCGAGCAGTACTTC.

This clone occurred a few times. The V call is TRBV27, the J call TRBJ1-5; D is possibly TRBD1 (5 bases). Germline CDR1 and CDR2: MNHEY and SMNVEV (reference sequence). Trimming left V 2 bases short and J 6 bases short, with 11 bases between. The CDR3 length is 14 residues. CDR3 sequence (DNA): TGTGCCAGCAGTTTAGGCGGGGGGAGTCAGCCCCAGCATTTT. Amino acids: CASSLGGGSQPQHF.

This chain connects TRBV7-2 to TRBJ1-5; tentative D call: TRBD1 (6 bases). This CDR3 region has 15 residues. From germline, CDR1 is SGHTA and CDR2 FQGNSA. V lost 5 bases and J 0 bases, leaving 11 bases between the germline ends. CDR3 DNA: TGTGCCAGCAGCGTACAGGGATATAGCAATCAGCCCCAGCATTTT. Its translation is CASSVQGYSNQPQHF.

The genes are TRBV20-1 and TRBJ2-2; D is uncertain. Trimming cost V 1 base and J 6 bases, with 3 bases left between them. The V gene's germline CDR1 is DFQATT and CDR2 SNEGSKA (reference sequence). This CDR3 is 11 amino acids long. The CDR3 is CSARAAGELFF. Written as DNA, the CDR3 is TGCAGTGCTAGAGCGGCCGGGGAGCTGTTTTTT.

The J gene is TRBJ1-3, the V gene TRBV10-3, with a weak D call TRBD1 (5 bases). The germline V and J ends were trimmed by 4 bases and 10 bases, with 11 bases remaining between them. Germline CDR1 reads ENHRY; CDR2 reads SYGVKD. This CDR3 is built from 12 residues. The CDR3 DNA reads TGTGCCATCAGTGCAGACAGCCGGACCATATATTTT. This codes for CAISADSRTIYF.

The chain's CDR3 is CASSVGGDTTWEQYF. In DNA, the CDR3 is TGTGCCAGCAGCGTAGGGGGAGATACCACATGGGAGCAGTACTTC. The rearrangement uses TRBV9 and TRBJ2-7, with a possible D match to TRBD2 (5 bases). The germline gives CDR1 SGDLS, CDR2 YYNGEE. The CDR3 runs to 15 residues. The ends were cut back, 0 bases at V and 7 bases at J, with 17 bases in the middle.

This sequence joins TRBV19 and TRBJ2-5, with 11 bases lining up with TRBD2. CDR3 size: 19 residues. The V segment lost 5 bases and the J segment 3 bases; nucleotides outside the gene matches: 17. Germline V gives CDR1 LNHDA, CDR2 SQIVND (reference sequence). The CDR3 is CASSPRGHLAGGRKETQYF. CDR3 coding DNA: TGTGCCAGTAGTCCCCGGGGCCATCTAGCGGGGGGCCGTAAAGAGACCCAGTACTTC.

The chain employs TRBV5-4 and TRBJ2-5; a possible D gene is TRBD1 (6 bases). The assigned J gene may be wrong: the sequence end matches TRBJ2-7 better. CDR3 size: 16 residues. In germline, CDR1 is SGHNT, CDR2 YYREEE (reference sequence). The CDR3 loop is CASSLVGTLSSYEQYF. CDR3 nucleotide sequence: TGTGCCAGCAGCTTGGTCGGGACACTCAGCTCCTACGAGCAGTACTTC.

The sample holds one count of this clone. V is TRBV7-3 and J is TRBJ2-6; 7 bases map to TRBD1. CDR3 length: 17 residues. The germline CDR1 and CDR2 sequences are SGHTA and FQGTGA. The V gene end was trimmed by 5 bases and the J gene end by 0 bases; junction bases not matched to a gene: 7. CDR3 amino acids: CASSLGQENSGANVLTF. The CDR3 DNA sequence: TGTGCCAGCAGCCTTGGACAGGAGAACTCTGGGGCCAACGTCCTGACTTTC. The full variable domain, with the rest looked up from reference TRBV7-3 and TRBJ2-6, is GAGVSQTPSNKVTEKGKYVELRCDPISGHTALYWYRQSLGQGPEFLIYFQGTGAADDSGLPNDRFFAVRPEGSVSTLKIQRTERGDSAVYLCASSLGQENSGANVLTFGAGSRLTVL.

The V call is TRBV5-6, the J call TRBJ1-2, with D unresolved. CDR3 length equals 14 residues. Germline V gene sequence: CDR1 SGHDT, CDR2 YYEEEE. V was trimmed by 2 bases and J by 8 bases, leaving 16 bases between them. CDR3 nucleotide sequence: TGTGCCAGCAGCTTTGTTCGAGCTCTCGAGGGCTACACCTTC. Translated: CASSFVRALEGYTF.

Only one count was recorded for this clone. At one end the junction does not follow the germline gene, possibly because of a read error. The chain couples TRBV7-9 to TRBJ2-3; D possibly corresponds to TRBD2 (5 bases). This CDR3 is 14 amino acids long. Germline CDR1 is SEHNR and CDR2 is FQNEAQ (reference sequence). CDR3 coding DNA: TGTTCCAGCAGCCCGGCGGAGGACACAGATACGCAGTATTTT. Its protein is CSSSPAEDTDTQYF.